The entry that follows covers one TCR beta chain sequence. The antigen it recognizes is unknown. No much larger clonotype is one base removed from it; base qualities were not supplied. The cohort comprised hundreds of healthy bone marrow donors. At the time of sampling, all cohort members were nominally healthy, though unrecorded immune exposures were likely present. The donor tested CMV seronegative and was one of the 352 seronegative cohort members. Every donor gave a peripheral blood sample, and the peripheral blood mononuclear cells from that sample were used for TCR beta sequencing. The Qiagen DNeasy Blood Extraction Kit was used to extract genomic DNA from the blood cell samples. Libraries were built with the immunoSEQ multiplex PCR assay. For the multiplex PCR, a mixture combining 60 forward primers for TCR Vbeta segments and 13 reverse primers for TCR Jbeta segments was used. The CDR3 region of rearranged TCR beta genes was amplified from genomic DNA with a multiplex PCR assay. The amplified TCR beta libraries were sequenced on the Illumina HiSeq System as 87-base-pair reads. As for the original processing: A later analysis counted about 80 million unique TCR beta chains across the 666 repertoires, and approximately 11 million of these chains were shared by at least two donors. Raw reads were error-corrected and collapsed into unique sequences by a nearest-neighbor algorithm in which closely related sequences were merged to remove PCR and sequencing errors. V, D and J gene segments were assigned by aligning CDR3 sequences to IMGT reference sequences. For a sequence to be retained, at least a six-nucleotide match to both a V gene segment and a J gene segment was required. Rearrangements were called productive when the CDR3 lacked stop codons and stayed in frame with V and J; all others were non-productive. CDR3 was defined according to IMGT convention as the region running from the second conserved V-encoded cysteine to the conserved J-encoded phenylalanine. The earlier analysis of 500 to 750 of the donors excluded any sequence lacking an unambiguous match to a single V gene segment. An earlier analysis of several hundred of the donors called V segments functional above 56.7% productive rearrangements and segregating when the between-donor standard deviation exceeded 5%. A statistical classification framework was built for diagnosing cytomegalovirus status from the catalog of TCR beta chain sequences. A later analysis assigned V and J genes by comparing TCR nucleotide sequences with IMGT/GENE-DB human TR gene sequences. Using the TCRdist pipeline, a later analysis assigned CDR3 sequences along with most-parsimonious VDJ recombination scenarios. In a later analysis, each TCR beta chain was defined by its CDR3 amino acid sequence together with its V-gene family, and reads lacking a unique V-gene family were excluded. As a way to deal with suspected cross-contamination and a sequencing artifact, a later analysis dropped 592 nucleotide sequences that were highly shared and had low generation probability. A later analysis calculated a clonal expansion index for each public chain from normalized within-repertoire ranks of inferred template counts. Generation probabilities in a later analysis came from a VDJ recombination model fitted to out-of-frame rearrangements, and those results were checked against IGoR. In a later analysis, hypergeometric tests were used to score TCR-TCR, TCR-HLA and TCR-CMV co-occurrence, with a repertoire-size bias correction applied to TCR pairs. A later analysis estimated false discovery rates by permuting HLA or CMV assignments 20 times. In a later analysis, co-occurring TCRs were grouped using DBSCAN, and TCRdist sequence similarity was added for clustering within HLA-allele-positive subsets. For co-occurrence clustering, repertoires with fewer than 30,000 or more than 120,000 public chains were excluded, along with four or five repertoires with anomalous nucleotide sharing. Not all clones reach the TCRdb copy of this immuneACCESS table, which keeps in-frame sequences only. Checked studies attribute under half of the gap to unresolved V genes and leave the rest unexplained. V and J calls and clone size are given by that table; D and trimming were obtained from the DNA. For this sample there are 200,000 to 250,000 clones; approximately 79% appear just once. The biggest ten clones account for 0.2% to 0.25% of the sample.

The data were obtained in a study of cytomegalovirus exposure and HLA in healthy donors (dated by TCRdb to about 2017). Regarding the complete study: An earlier analysis of approximately 640 of the donors reported roughly 270 Gb of sequence data and roughly 100 million unique TCR beta sequences from 150 million to 200 million T cells. Around 320 gigabases of sequencing data and roughly 90 million unique TCR sequences were included in an early release covering about 700 HLA-typed donors. Of the approximately 400 genotyped donors, 75% to 85% were placed in the genetic ancestry cluster associated with self-reported Caucasian donors. The study aimed to test whether signatures of past pathogen exposure could be identified by cataloging public T cell receptors. The study profiled the T cell repertoires of 666 subjects by immunosequencing and related them to cytomegalovirus serostatus. Besides the first cohort of roughly 660 subjects, a separate validation cohort made up of over a hundred different subjects was used. High-throughput TCR immunosequencing, statistical association of individual TCRs with disease status, and machine learning were combined to predict cytomegalovirus infection status. A later analysis re-analyzed previously published TCR beta repertoires from about 730 donors and added high-resolution HLA genotyping to study TCR occurrence patterns. Rather than using new phenotypic data, the later analysis identified candidate immune exposures from TCR beta sequences and from how often those sequences occurred across donors. To decide whether each TCR beta V gene segment behaved as functional or pseudogenic, an earlier analysis of over 500 of the donors relied on high-throughput TCR beta sequencing. Donor age, sex, ethnicity and CMV serostatus were collected together with the repertoire data. Genome-wide SNP genotypes for about 65% of the roughly 700 donors were used in a later genetic analysis, which treated that subset as a discovery cohort. All discovery cohort repertoires had been generated using a single sequencing platform. HLA typing covered class I and class II loci at four-digit resolution. Typing coverage varied by locus: roughly 629-640 donors for A, B, C, DRB1 and DQB1; roughly 500 for DQA1; around 570 for DPA1; around 490 for DPB1. A few DR-DQ haplotypes were handled as single units for association and clustering because linkage in the cohort was strong. Among a few hundred genotyped donors of the cohort, an average of approximately 240,000 unique TCR beta nucleotide sequences were sequenced per donor, roughly a sixth of them non-productive.

What the authors observed across the whole study: A later genetic analysis reported fewer N-insertions in productive TCRs among donors in an Asian-associated ancestry cluster than the roughly 620-donor mean. A later analysis reported that several top co-occurrence clusters appeared linked to parvovirus B19, influenza, CMV and Epstein-Barr virus. Cytomegalovirus status was reported to be diagnosed by the classifier with high specificity and sensitivity in both the original and validation cohorts. According to the authors, the approach could potentially be generalized to other disease states and immunological phenotypes. A few of the identified cytomegalovirus-associated TCR beta chains were confirmed in vitro to be specific for cytomegalovirus antigens. The sequencing pipeline was judged likely to have produced a cluster of highly shared sequence variants as a technical artifact. Some IMGT-functional V segments, including TRBV6-2 and TRBV6-3, could not be told apart with the 87-base-pair reads, so those segments were excluded. While some public TCRs were present in many individuals, most TCR sequences turned up only very rarely across donors. In a later analysis, 15,000 to 20,000 TCR beta sequences were associated with specific HLA alleles at a false discovery rate of 0.05. Strong co-occurrence of HLA alleles, especially DR and DQ, made assigning TCR associations to individual alleles difficult. An earlier analysis of approximately 530 of the donors showed that most TCR beta V segments appeared in productive rearrangements either about 87% or about 30% of the time, which broadly matched IMGT annotations. The study gave a list of under 200 TCR beta chains associated with cytomegalovirus. HLA typing was unavailable for some donors at each locus, so association tests used only the typed subset. Because counts were too low, roughly 16 rarely observed V segments, including chromosome 9 orphons, were left out of the earlier analysis of over 550 of the donors. In a later analysis, most CMV-associated TCR beta chains were found to appear HLA-restricted, with HLA associations seemingly driven largely by CMV exposure. Only TCR beta chains were sequenced in this cohort, and the absence of alpha or paired-chain data limited detectable features. A later genetic analysis associated a missense DCLRE1C variant with V-gene and J-gene trimming of TCR beta chains, and an independent cohort replicated the association. A later analysis found that HLA-associated TCR beta chains were more clonally expanded and had lower generation probabilities than equally common non-associated chains. CMV serostatus was the only immune exposure information available for the cohort. The presence/absence analyses assumed that sequencing depth was roughly uniform across donors, and that assumption may not be true. According to a later analysis, TCR association rates differed among HLA loci, with DRB1 alleles showing the most associated TCRs and HLA-C alleles showing the fewest. A further reported finding was that TCR beta sequences accurately predicted the HLA-A and HLA-B alleles for most subjects in the first cohort. Correlated functional status among segregating V segments might be attributable to linkage disequilibrium, but an unknown experimental factor could not be ruled out.

The junction shows trimming of 4 bases on V and 5 bases on J, and the gene matches do not reach 2 bases of it. According to the germline V gene, CDR1 reads SGHRS and CDR2 reads YFSETQ. The CDR3 sequence holds 13 residues, the cysteine and phenylalanine included. CDR3 DNA only is kept here, 39 bases in frame from base 1. The clonotype comes from a girl aged 2 to 10 in good health and CMV-seronegative. The chain employs TRBV5-1 and TRBJ2-1, with 8 bases aligning to TRBD2. Sequences were obtained from PBMCs. The encoded CDR3 is CASSHSGDNEQFF. The DNA is TGCGCCAGCAGCCATAGCGGGGACAATGAGCAGTTCTTC.